This T cell receptor beta chain was recovered during a study of cytomegalovirus exposure and HLA in healthy donors. A multiplex PCR was run with 60 Vbeta primers and 13 Jbeta primers. Using immunoSEQ multiplex PCR, the repertoire was profiled, and TCRdb retains in-frame clones only, with some absent. Of fewer than 200,000 clones in the sample, 75% to 80% were seen once. This CDR3 contains 12 residues. Trimming left V 6 bases short and J 14 bases short, with 17 bases between. The V gene's germline CDR1 is MNHEY and CDR2 SVGAGI. Sequenced material: PBMCs. V is TRBV6-5 and J is TRBJ2-1; the D gene is possibly TRBD1 (8 bases). The sequence was obtained from a female donor in good health and CMV-seronegative. CDR3 loop: CASRSTTGGEFF. The CDR3 DNA sequence: TGTGCCAGCAGGTCGACCACAGGGGGGGAGTTCTTC.